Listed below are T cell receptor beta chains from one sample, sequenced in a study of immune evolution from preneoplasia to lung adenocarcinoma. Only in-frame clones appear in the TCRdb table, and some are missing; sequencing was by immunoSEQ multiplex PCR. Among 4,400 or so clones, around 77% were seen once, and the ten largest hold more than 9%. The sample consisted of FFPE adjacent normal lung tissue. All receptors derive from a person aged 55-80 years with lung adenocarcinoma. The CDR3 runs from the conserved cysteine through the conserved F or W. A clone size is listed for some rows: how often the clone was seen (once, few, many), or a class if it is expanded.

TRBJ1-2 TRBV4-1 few CASSQRTGFIGYTF
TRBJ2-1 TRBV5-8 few CASSLVRAGAYNEQFF
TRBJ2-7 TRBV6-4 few CASSDLTGQGRHEQYF
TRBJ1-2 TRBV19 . CASTTDNYGYTF
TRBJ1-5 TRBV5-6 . CASSYLGQGNQPQHF
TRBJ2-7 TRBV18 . CASSPPARSYEQYF
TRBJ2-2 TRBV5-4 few CASRRDRGVTGELFF
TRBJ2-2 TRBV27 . CASSLTGDYLNTGELFF
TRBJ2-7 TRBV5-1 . CASSRRSLTGNEQYF
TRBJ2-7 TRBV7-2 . CASSLGVTSYRFSYEQYF